This entry describes one T cell receptor beta chain. Its antigen is still unknown. Within one base of it there is no much larger clone, and no base qualities were kept. The entry originates in a study of T cell changes during pregnancy in multiple sclerosis (dated by TCRdb to the late 2010s). General notes on the study: In women with multiple sclerosis, the researchers looked at how the T cell repertoire shifted as pregnancy progressed.

Library construction relied on the immunoSEQ multiplex PCR assay. TCRdb mirrors the immuneACCESS table, restricted to in-frame sequences. Some clones are absent from its copies; in checked studies, under half trace to an unresolved V gene, and the reason for the others is unknown. The sample has 55,000 to 85,000 clones on record, roughly nine tenths of them singletons. The top ten hold roughly 1.2% of the sample. CDR1 and CDR2 (SEHNR, FQNEAQ) derive from the germline V gene (reference sequence). Here V drops 4 bases and J drops 5 bases, and the junction holds 6 bases not matched to any gene. From cysteine to phenylalanine, the CDR3 is 14 amino acids long. Only the CDR3 DNA is retained, 42 bases long and in frame from the first base.

This sequence was found in a female donor with multiple sclerosis, enrolled in a pregnancy study. The chain links TRBV7-9 with TRBJ1-1, with TRBD1 matching 8 junction bases. The material was peripheral blood, obtained in the third trimester of pregnancy. The CDR3 is CASSSDRASTEAFF. The DNA is as follows: TGTGCCAGCAGCTCGGACAGGGCTAGTACTGAAGCTTTCTTT.